Sequencing of this T cell receptor (beta chain) was carried out in a study of cytomegalovirus exposure and HLA in healthy donors. 13 Jbeta primers and 60 Vbeta primers were used for the PCR. The repertoire was sequenced with immunoSEQ multiplex PCR; TCRdb's copy has only in-frame clones and lacks some. The sample lists about 300,000 clones; roughly 89% were seen once. The sequence came from a man in his forties in good health and CMV-seropositive. Source material: PBMCs.

The CDR3 region is CASSLAGVKSTFF. As DNA, the CDR3 is TGTGCCAGCAGCTTAGCTGGAGTGAAGTCAACGTTCTTC. J is TRBJ2-1 and V is TRBV11-2; D is ambiguous. Trimming took off 1 base at V and 15 bases at J, with 16 bases between the two ends. CDR1 is SGHAT and CDR2 is FQNNGV in the germline V gene. This CDR3 comprises 13 residues.